The next 4 T cell receptor beta chains were all read from a single sample in a study of shared clonotypes between healthy human individuals. The repertoire was sequenced with immunoSEQ multiplex PCR; TCRdb's copy has only in-frame clones and lacks some. This sample has 400,000 to 600,000 clones, with roughly 79% found just once. Sequenced: PBMCs. All receptors come from a woman aged 40 to 55 in good health. Some clones in this sample may be carry-over from other donors' samples.

The chain carries TRBV28 and TRBJ2-7; D perhaps matches TRBD2 (5 bases). Trimming took 2 bases from V and 4 from J, leaving 12 bases between them. Germline assignment: CDR1 MDHEN and CDR2 SYDVKM. The CDR3 runs 14 residues. CDR3: CASSLGGFGYEQYF. CDR3 nucleotides: TGTGCCAGCAGTTTAGGAGGCTTTGGTTACGAGCAGTACTTC. Filled out from reference TRBV28 and TRBJ2-7, the complete variable domain reads DVKVTQSSRYLVKRTGEKVFLECVQDMDHENMFWYRQDPGLGLRLIYFSYDVKMKEKGDIPEGYSVSREKKERFSLILESASTNQTSMYLCASSLGGFGYEQYFGPGTRLTVT.

Notes on this clone: Other nucleotide sequences in the sample specify the same CDR3. The chain combines TRBV5-1 with TRBJ2-1, with D unclear. V gave up 0 bases and J gave up 3 bases, with 7 bases separating them. From germline, CDR1 is SGHRS and CDR2 YFSETQ. This CDR3 has 14 amino acids. The CDR3 DNA reads as TGCGCCAGCAGCTTGGCCGCAGGCTACAATGAGCAGTTCTTC. Encoded protein: CASSLAAGYNEQFF.

This clone occurred a few times. This rearrangement joins TRBV7-8 to TRBJ2-1; 7 bases match TRBD2. This CDR3 comprises 17 residues. Germline loops: CDR1 SGHVS, CDR2 FQNEAQ. Losses at the gene ends were 5 bases for V and 1 base for J; bases not matched to a gene: 11. The CDR3 sequence: CASSPDPPGLSYNEQFF. CDR3 DNA: TGTGCCAGCAGCCCCGACCCTCCGGGACTATCCTACAATGAGCAGTTCTTC.

The gene calls are TRBV2 and TRBJ2-7; 9 bases line up with TRBD2. Germline CDR1 and CDR2: SNHLY and FYNNEI. With V trimmed by 7 bases and J by 6 bases, 10 bases remained unmatched. This CDR3 has 14 residues. CDR3 sequence: CASNPGLAGLEQYF. The CDR3 nucleotides read TGTGCCAGCAACCCGGGACTAGCTGGGCTCGAGCAGTACTTC.